One sample yielded the 27 T cell receptor beta chains listed below, sequenced in a study of cytomegalovirus exposure and HLA in healthy donors (dated by TCRdb to about 2017). Library preparation was by the immunoSEQ multiplex PCR assay. For the multiplex PCR, a mixture combining 60 forward primers for TCR Vbeta segments and 13 reverse primers for TCR Jbeta segments was used. TCRdb's version of the immuneACCESS table is confined to in-frame rearrangements and falls short of the full clone set. An unresolved V gene accounts for under half of the shortfall where checked; the remainder is of unknown origin. The sample has roughly 190,000 clones on record, over 75% of them singletons. Over 5.5% of the sample comes from the top ten. Material for sequencing was PBMCs. These receptors were collected from a middle-aged man in good health and CMV-seropositive.

The V gene is TRBV6-6, the J gene TRBJ1-1; TRBD1 might be the D (6 bases). CDR1 and CDR2 from the germline V gene are MNHNY and SVGAGI (reference sequence). The ends were cut back, 1 base at V and 7 bases at J, with 13 bases in the middle. The CDR3 consists of 14 residues. The CDR3 reads CASSYLTGTGEAFF. CDR3 DNA sequence: TGTGCCAGCAGTTACTTAACAGGGACGGGTGAAGCTTTCTTT.

The rearrangement joins TRBV6-5 to TRBJ2-5, with 13 bases aligning to TRBD2. Germline lookup yields CDR1 MNHEY and CDR2 SVGAGI. The CDR3 is 14 residues long. The J segment lost 6 bases and the V segment lost 6 bases, leaving 4 bases of the junction unmatched. For the CDR3, the DNA is TGTGCCAGCAGGCGGGGACTAGCGGGGAAGACCCAGTACTTC. Translating gives CASRRGLAGKTQYF.

This rearrangement joins TRBV30 to TRBJ2-4; tentatively, D is TRBD1 (6 bases). The V end lost 3 bases, the J end lost 13 bases, and 16 bases lay between the germline ends. There are 12 residues in the CDR3. CDR1 is GTSNPN and CDR2 is SVGIG in the germline V gene (reference sequence). CDR3 sequence (DNA): TGTGCCTGGAGGGGGGACAACCCGATCCAGTACTTC. Residues: CAWRGDNPIQYF.

The chain links TRBV19 to TRBJ2-5; 7 bases agree with TRBD2. Germline assignment: CDR1 LNHDA and CDR2 SQIVND (reference sequence). The CDR3 has 15 residues. The CDR3 reads CAPTRLATIRETQYF. The CDR3 DNA reads TGTGCACCGACAAGACTAGCCACAATCCGAGAGACCCAGTACTTC.

The chain employs TRBV27 and TRBJ2-7, with TRBD2 matching over 8 bases. V gave up 6 bases and J gave up 3 bases; unmatched junction bases: 13. Germline V gene sequence: CDR1 MNHEY, CDR2 SMNVEV (reference sequence). The CDR3 length is 16 residues. CDR3 sequence reads: CASRPSPGLASYEQYF. As DNA, the CDR3 is TGTGCCAGCAGGCCTTCCCCCGGACTAGCCAGCTACGAGCAGTACTTC.

The count of this clone is one. V gene TRBV9 combines with J gene TRBJ1-4, with 8 bases lining up with TRBD1. The V and J ends lost 4 bases and 5 bases, in that order; junction bases with no gene match: 7. The length of the CDR3 is 15 residues. The V gene's germline CDR1 is SGDLS and CDR2 YYNGEE. In DNA form, the CDR3 reads TGTGCCAGCAGCCCGCGGGACAGGTTAAATGAAAAACTGTTTTTT. Its protein product is CASSPRDRLNEKLFF.

This clone has just one count. This rearrangement joins TRBV11-2 to TRBJ1-6; 8 bases are a match to TRBD1. The CDR3 is made up of 14 amino acids. Germline lookup yields CDR1 SGHAT and CDR2 FQNNGV. J lost 8 bases, V lost 1 base, and 1 base had no gene match. CDR3 nucleotides: TGTGCCAGCAGCTTAGGACAGGGGTATTCACCCCTCCACTTT. This sequence encodes CASSLGQGYSPLHF.

The rearrangement uses TRBV10-3 and TRBJ2-1; D may be TRBD2 (6 bases). Trimming removed 4 bases from V and 6 bases from J, with 13 bases in between. The CDR3 spans 14 residues. Germline V gene lookup returns CDR1 ENHRY and CDR2 SYGVKD. The CDR3 coding sequence is TGTGCCATCAGTGCGGGGGATCTGTCCAATGAGCAGTTCTTC. It yields the protein CAISAGDLSNEQFF.

Only one count was recorded for this clone. CDR3 loop: CASSLPERGRADTQYF. CDR3 bases: TGTGCCAGCAGCTTGCCTGAGCGGGGGAGGGCAGATACGCAGTATTTT. The V gene is TRBV7-9, the J gene TRBJ2-3, with 8 bases lining up with TRBD2. Germline lookup yields CDR1 SEHNR and CDR2 FQNEAQ (reference sequence). The CDR3 has 16 residues. V trimming: 3 bases; J trimming: 4 bases; junction bases outside the gene matches: 9.

This chain joins TRBV7-3 and TRBJ1-5, with TRBD1 identical over 8 bases. This CDR3 has 15 amino acids. The germline CDR1 and CDR2 sequences are SGHTA and FQGTGA. The ends lost 3 bases at V and 6 bases at J; junction bases unmatched: 7. CDR3 coding DNA: TGTGCCAGCAGCTTCTACAGGGGGGTGACTCAGCCCCAGCATTTT. Translation: CASSFYRGVTQPQHF.

CDR3 sequence: CAISELGLSTDTQYF. In DNA form, the CDR3 reads TGTGCCATCAGTGAGTTGGGACTCAGCACAGATACGCAGTATTTT. The rearrangement uses TRBV10-3 and TRBJ2-3; a possible D gene is TRBD2 (6 bases). Trimming took 1 base from V and 0 from J, leaving 8 bases between them. Germline V gene sequence: CDR1 ENHRY, CDR2 SYGVKD. The CDR3 length is 15 residues.

V gene TRBV18 combines with J gene TRBJ2-5; TRBD2 aligns across 13 bases. Losses at the gene ends were 0 bases for V and 5 bases for J; bases not matched to a gene: 15. The CDR3 is made up of 20 amino acids. CDR1 is KGHSH and CDR2 is LQKENI in the germline V gene. The DNA for the CDR3 is TGTGCCAGCTCACCACCTCCAACTAGCGGGGGGGCCTTAGCTACGGAGACCCAGTACTTC. It specifies CASSPPPTSGGALATETQYF.

V and J are TRBV9 and TRBJ2-1; D is uncertain. Germline values: CDR1 SGDLS, CDR2 YYNGEE. The CDR3 has 10 amino acids. Trimming took 7 bases from V and 7 from J, leaving 6 bases between them. The CDR3 spells CASAGNEQFF. CDR3 DNA sequence: TGTGCCAGCGCCGGGAATGAGCAGTTCTTC.

This chain links TRBV6-1 with TRBJ2-5; D is perhaps TRBD2 (6 bases). Trimming removed 7 bases from V and 3 bases from J, with 12 bases in between. Germline CDR1 reads MNHNS; CDR2 reads SASEGT. The CDR3 runs 13 residues. CDR3 residues: CASNPGLEETQYF. The CDR3 DNA reads TGTGCCAGCAATCCGGGACTGGAAGAGACCCAGTACTTC.

V usage is TRBV6-1 and J usage is TRBJ1-1; D unresolved. V lost 6 bases and J 3 bases, leaving 11 bases between the germline ends. The CDR3 covers 13 residues. The germline V gene has CDR1 MNHNS and CDR2 SASEGT. The CDR3 loop is CASRPDSYTEAFF. CDR3 bases: TGTGCCAGCAGACCCGACTCCTACACTGAAGCTTTCTTT.

The chain has TRBV7-9 and TRBJ1-1; 8 bases map to TRBD1. J gave up 0 bases and V 10 bases, and 10 bases lay outside the gene matches. CDR3 size: 15 residues. The germline gives CDR1 SEHNR, CDR2 FQNEAQ (reference sequence). This CDR3 reads CATGRGRGMNTEAFF. The DNA for the CDR3 is TGTGCCACCGGCAGGGGGCGGGGAATGAACACTGAAGCTTTCTTT.

The chain couples TRBV19 to TRBJ2-3; no clear D. V gave up 3 bases and J gave up 3 bases, with 7 bases separating them. The CDR3 runs 13 residues. Looked up from germline, CDR1 is LNHDA and CDR2 is SQIVND (reference sequence). Written as DNA, the CDR3 is TGTGCCAGTAGTATCCACATGACAGATACGCAGTATTTT. Amino acids: CASSIHMTDTQYF.

This rearrangement joins TRBV7-8 to TRBJ1-1, with D possibly being TRBD1 (6 bases). Germline V gene sequence: CDR1 SGHVS, CDR2 FQNEAQ. The CDR3 extends over 13 amino acids. The V and J ends lost 4 bases and 6 bases respectively, with 12 bases between them. This CDR3 is CASSSKQGSEAFF. The CDR3 DNA reads TGTGCCAGCAGCTCCAAACAGGGCTCTGAAGCTTTCTTT. The variable domain in full, with the rest retrieved from reference TRBV7-8 and TRBJ1-1, is GAGVSQSPRYKVAKRGQDVALRCDPISGHVSLFWYQQALGQGPEFLTYFQNEAQLDKSGLPSDRFFAERPEGSVSTLKIQRTQQEDSAVYLCASSSKQGSEAFFGQGTRLTVV.

This clone was counted between two and nine times. CDR3 sequence: CASSEPGTDTQYF. The CDR3 DNA follows: TGTGCCAGCAGTGAACCAGGGACAGATACGCAGTATTTT. The chain links TRBV6-1 to TRBJ2-3; D is perhaps TRBD1 (5 bases). The CDR3 consists of 13 residues. With 2 bases removed from V and 3 bases from J, the gap between germline ends came to 6 bases. Germline CDR1 reads MNHNS; CDR2 reads SASEGT.

J is TRBJ1-2 and V is TRBV6-5; possible D gene TRBD1, 6 bases. The germline V gene has CDR1 MNHEY and CDR2 SVGAGI. CDR3 length: 13 amino acids. Trimming removed 4 bases at V and 3 bases at J, with 9 bases between. Here the CDR3 DNA reads TGTGCCAGCAGTTCGGACAGCGACTATGGCTACACCTTC. This encodes CASSSDSDYGYTF.

The rearrangement links TRBV7-9 to TRBJ2-7; the match to TRBD1 covers 10 bases. This CDR3 spans 15 amino acids. From germline, CDR1 is SEHNR and CDR2 FQNEAQ (reference sequence). The trim removed 6 bases at V and 3 bases at J, leaving 8 bases unmatched. The CDR3 DNA sequence: TGTGCCAGCAGTGAGGGACAGGGGACCAACTACGAGCAGTACTTC. It translates to CASSEGQGTNYEQYF.

The genes are TRBV4-3 and TRBJ1-5; 10 nucleotides match TRBD1. This CDR3 is built from 17 residues. Germline-derived CDR1 and CDR2 are LGHNA and YSLEER. The V gene end was trimmed by 4 bases and the J gene end by 1 base; junction bases not matched to a gene: 7. The CDR3 region is CASSPGQGKYSNQPQHF. DNA for the CDR3: TGCGCCAGCAGCCCGGGACAGGGGAAGTACAGCAATCAGCCCCAGCATTTT.

V is TRBV6-1 and J is TRBJ2-7, with 10 bases fitting TRBD1. The CDR3 runs to 13 residues. Losses at the gene ends were 6 bases for V and 3 bases for J; bases not matched to a gene: 2. CDR1 is MNHNS, CDR2 SASEGT, per germline. The chain's CDR3 is CASSRDRGYEQYF. The CDR3 nucleotides are TGTGCCAGCAGCCGGGACAGGGGCTACGAGCAGTACTTC.

V usage is TRBV5-1 and J usage is TRBJ2-1, with a weak D call TRBD1 (6 bases). The CDR3 spans 15 residues. The germline gives CDR1 SGHRS, CDR2 YFSETQ. V lost 4 bases and J lost 9, with 20 bases in between. The DNA for the CDR3 is TGCGCCAGCAGCCCGGTGGGGGCCTTTTTGGGTGAGCAGTTCTTC. Protein product: CASSPVGAFLGEQFF.

Notes on this clone: Compared with germline, one end of the junction differs, possibly owing to a read error. The rearrangement links TRBV7-9 to TRBJ1-2; D gene uncertain. This CDR3 is built from 12 residues. Per germline, CDR1 SEHNR and CDR2 FQNEAQ (reference sequence). As DNA, the CDR3 is TGTTCCAGCAGCTTGGACTCCACGGGCTACACCTTC. Translation: CSSSLDSTGYTF.

The V and J genes are TRBV2 and TRBJ2-6; the D is unclear. The CDR3 is 15 amino acids. Trimming left V 3 bases short and J 0 bases short, with 6 bases between. Germline CDR1 SNHLY, CDR2 FYNNEI. CDR3 nucleotide sequence: TGTGCCAGCAGTGACTCTAGCTCTGGGGCCAACGTCCTGACTTTC. This encodes CASSDSSSGANVLTF. The entire variable domain, with the rest obtained from reference TRBV2 and TRBJ2-6, is as follows: EPEVTQTPSHQVTQMGQEVILRCVPISNHLYFYWYRQILGQKVEFLVSFYNNEISEKSEIFDDQFSVERPDGSNFTLKIRSTKLEDSAMYFCASSDSSSGANVLTFGAGSRLTVL.

The V and J genes are TRBV29-1 and TRBJ2-1; 13 nucleotides align to TRBD2. The germline V gene has CDR1 SQVTM and CDR2 ANQGSEA. V gave up 0 bases and J gave up 7 bases; unmatched junction bases: 6. This CDR3 is 16 amino acids long. The CDR3 region is CSVEDKGTSGDNEQFF. Written as DNA, the CDR3 is TGCAGCGTTGAAGACAAGGGGACTAGCGGGGATAATGAGCAGTTCTTC.